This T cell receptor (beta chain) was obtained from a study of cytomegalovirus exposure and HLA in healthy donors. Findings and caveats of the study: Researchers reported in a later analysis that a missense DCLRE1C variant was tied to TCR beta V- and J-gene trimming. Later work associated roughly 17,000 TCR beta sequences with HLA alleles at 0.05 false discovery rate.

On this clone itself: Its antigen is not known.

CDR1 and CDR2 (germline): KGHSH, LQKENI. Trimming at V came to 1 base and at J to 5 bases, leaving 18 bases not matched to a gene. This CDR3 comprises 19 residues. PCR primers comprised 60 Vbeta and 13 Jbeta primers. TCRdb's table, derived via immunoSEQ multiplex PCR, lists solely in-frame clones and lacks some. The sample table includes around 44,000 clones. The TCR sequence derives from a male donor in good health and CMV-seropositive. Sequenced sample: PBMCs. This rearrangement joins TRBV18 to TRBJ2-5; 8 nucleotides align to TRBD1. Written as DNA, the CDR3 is TGTGCCAGCTCACCACGGCTCAGACAGGGGTTTTTTGGGTTCGAGACCCAGTACTTC. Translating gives CASSPRLRQGFFGFETQYF.